This TCR beta chain was recorded in a study of T cell responses to AZD1222 COVID-19 vaccine. Regarding the study as a whole: Close to half of spike-specific TCRs reportedly recognize unmutated variant regions. No day 14 peak samples; only post-peak repertoires were characterized. The study found Spike-specific TCR breadth and depth rose after two AZD1222 doses. Females outnumbered males among donors, who were mostly white British; clonal diversity was possibly underestimated.

Germline V lookup: CDR1 LGHDT, CDR2 YNNKEL (reference sequence). The CDR3 contains 12 residues. V lost 4 bases to trimming and J lost 10 bases, with 8 bases between them. The method was immunoSEQ multiplex PCR; TCRdb's version includes in-frame clones alone and lacks a portion of them. The profile shows roughly 140,000 clones, around 83% of them singletons. Points on this clone: Its matching antigen is unknown.

The sample consisted of peripheral blood, taken on day 0 of MenACWY control vaccination. This chain links TRBV3-1 (or the pseudogene TRBV3-2) with TRBJ1-6; D call uncertain. The receptor was derived from an adult in good health. The DNA of the CDR3 is TGTGCCAGCAGCCCCCCAGGCTCACCCCTCCACTTT. Protein: CASSPPGSPLHF.